Described below is a single T cell receptor (beta chain) sequence and its context. The antigen remains unidentified. This sample is drawn from a study of STAT5B mutations in CD4+ large granular lymphocyte leukemia. The study, taken as a whole, reports: Compared with healthy controls (2/35), patient top clones favored TRBV06 (8/27). Main leukemic clonotypes were patient-specific, but 25% appeared at low frequency elsewhere. Patient CD4-sorted repertoires looked more clonal than healthy CD4+ repertoires, even without putative leukemic clones.

The V gene lost 5 bases and the J gene lost 5 bases, with 10 bases spanning the gap. The germline V gene encodes CDR1 SGHVS and CDR2 FQNEAQ. CDR3 size: 12 residues. As handled by the study authors: Productive clonotypes were detectable down to 2.59 x 10-5 frequency. Method: immunoSEQ multiplex PCR; TCRdb's copy keeps in-frame clones and lacks some. That table is the source of V, J and clone size, and D and trimming were worked out from the DNA. The data show approximately 39,000 clones, 65% to 90% seen once. Sequencing was performed on CD4+ T cells from blood buffy coats. The V gene is TRBV7-8, the J gene TRBJ2-7; D perhaps matches TRBD1 (6 bases). The TCR sequence derives from a human donor in good health. The CDR3 reads CASSQGRDEQYF. The CDR3 region has the DNA TGTGCCAGCAGCCAGGGGCGTGACGAGCAGTACTTC.